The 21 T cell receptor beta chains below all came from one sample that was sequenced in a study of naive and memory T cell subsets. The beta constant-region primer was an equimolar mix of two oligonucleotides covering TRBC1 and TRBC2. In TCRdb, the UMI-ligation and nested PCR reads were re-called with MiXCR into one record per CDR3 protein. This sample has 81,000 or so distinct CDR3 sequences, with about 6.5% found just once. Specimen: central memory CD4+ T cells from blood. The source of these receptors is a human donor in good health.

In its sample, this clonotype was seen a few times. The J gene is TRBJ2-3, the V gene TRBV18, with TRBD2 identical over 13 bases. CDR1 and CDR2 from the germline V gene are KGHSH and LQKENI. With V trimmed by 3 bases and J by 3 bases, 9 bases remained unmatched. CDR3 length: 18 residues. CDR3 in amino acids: CASSPQTGTSGKTDTQYF. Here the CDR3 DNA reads TGTGCCAGCTCACCGCAGACCGGGACTAGCGGGAAAACAGATACGCAGTATTTT.

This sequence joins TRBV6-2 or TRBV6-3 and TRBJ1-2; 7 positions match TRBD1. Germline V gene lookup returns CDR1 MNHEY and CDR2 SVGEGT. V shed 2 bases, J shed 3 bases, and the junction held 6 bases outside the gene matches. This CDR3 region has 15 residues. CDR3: CASSYPKTGHYGYTF. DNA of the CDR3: TGTGCCAGCAGTTACCCTAAGACAGGGCACTATGGCTACACCTTC.

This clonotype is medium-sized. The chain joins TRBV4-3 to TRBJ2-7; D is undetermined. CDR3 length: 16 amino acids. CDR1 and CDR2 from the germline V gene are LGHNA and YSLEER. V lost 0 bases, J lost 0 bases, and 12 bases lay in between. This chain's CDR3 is CASSQDLVRSSYEQYF. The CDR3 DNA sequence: TGCGCCAGCAGCCAAGATCTCGTACGAAGCTCCTACGAGCAGTACTTC.

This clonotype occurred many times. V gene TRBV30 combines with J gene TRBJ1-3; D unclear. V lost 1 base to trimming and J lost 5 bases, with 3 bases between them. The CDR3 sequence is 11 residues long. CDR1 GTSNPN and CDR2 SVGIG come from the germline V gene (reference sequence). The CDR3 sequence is CAWSERNTIYF. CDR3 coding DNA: TGTGCCTGGAGTGAGAGAAACACCATATATTTT. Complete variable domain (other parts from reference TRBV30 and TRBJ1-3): SQTIHQWPATLVQPVGSPLSLECTVEGTSNPNLYWYRQAAGRGLQLLFYSVGIGQISSEVPQNLSASRPQDRQFILSSKKLLLSDSGFYLCAWSERNTIYFGEGSWLTVV.

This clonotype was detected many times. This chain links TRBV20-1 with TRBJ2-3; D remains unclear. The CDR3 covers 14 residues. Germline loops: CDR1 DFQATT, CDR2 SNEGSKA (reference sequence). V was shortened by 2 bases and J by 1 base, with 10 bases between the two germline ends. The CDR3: CSARWVGGTDTQYF. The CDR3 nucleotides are TGCAGTGCTAGATGGGTTGGCGGCACAGATACGCAGTATTTT.

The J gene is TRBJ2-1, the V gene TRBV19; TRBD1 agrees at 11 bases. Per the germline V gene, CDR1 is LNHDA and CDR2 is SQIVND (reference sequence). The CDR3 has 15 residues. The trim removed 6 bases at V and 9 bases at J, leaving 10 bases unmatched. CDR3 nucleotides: TGTGCCAGTAGCCATGTCGGGACAGGGGGGGGTGAGCAGTTCTTC. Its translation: CASSHVGTGGGEQFF.

CDR3 sequence: CATSIRTGFNTGELFF. The CDR3, as DNA: TGTGCCACCAGCATTAGGACAGGGTTTAACACCGGGGAGCTGTTTTTT. The chain joins TRBV15 to TRBJ2-2, with 8 bases identical to TRBD1. Germline lookup yields CDR1 LNHNV and CDR2 YYDKDF (reference sequence). The CDR3 contains 16 residues. With V trimmed by 4 bases and J by 2 bases, 6 bases remained unmatched.

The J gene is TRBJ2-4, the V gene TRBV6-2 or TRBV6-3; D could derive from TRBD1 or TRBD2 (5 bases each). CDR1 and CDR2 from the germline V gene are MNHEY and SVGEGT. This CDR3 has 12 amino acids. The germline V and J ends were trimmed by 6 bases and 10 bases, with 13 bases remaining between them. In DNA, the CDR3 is TGTGCCAGCAGGGGGACCTTGGGGATTCAGTACTTC. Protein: CASRGTLGIQYF.

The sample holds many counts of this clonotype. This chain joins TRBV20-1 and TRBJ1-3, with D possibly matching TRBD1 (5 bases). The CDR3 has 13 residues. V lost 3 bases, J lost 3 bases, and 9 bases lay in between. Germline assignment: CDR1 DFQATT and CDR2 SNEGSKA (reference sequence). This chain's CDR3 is CSASVDSGNTIYF. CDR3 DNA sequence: TGCAGTGCTAGCGTCGACAGTGGAAACACCATATATTTT.

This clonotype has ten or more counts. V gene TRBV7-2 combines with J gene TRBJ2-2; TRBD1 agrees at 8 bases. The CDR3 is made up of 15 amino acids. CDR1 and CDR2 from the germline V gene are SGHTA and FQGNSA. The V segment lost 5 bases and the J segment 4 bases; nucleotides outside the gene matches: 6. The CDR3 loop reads CASSRTGGSTGELFF. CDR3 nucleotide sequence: TGTGCCAGCAGCCGAACAGGGGGGAGCACCGGGGAGCTGTTTTTT.

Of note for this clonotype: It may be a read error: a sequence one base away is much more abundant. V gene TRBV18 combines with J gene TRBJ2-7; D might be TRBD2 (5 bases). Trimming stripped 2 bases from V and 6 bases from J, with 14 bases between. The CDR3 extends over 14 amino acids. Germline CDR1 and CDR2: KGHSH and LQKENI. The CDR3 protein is CASSPGLRGSEQYF. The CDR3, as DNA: TGTGCCAGCTCACCAGGACTTCGGGGAAGCGAGCAGTACTTC. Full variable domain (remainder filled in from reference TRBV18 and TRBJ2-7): NAGVMQNPRHLVRRRGQEARLRCSPMKGHSHVYWYRQLPEEGLKFMVYLQKENIIDESGMPKERFSAEFPKEGPSILRIQQVVRGDSAAYFCASSPGLRGSEQYFGPGTRLTVT.

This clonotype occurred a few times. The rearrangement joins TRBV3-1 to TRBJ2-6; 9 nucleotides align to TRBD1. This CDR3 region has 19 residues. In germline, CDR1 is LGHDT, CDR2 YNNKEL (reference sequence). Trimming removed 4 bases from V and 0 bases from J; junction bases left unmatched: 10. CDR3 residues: CASSRSVRDRVSGANVLTF. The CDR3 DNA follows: TGTGCCAGCAGCCGCTCTGTCCGGGACAGGGTCTCTGGGGCCAACGTCCTGACTTTC.

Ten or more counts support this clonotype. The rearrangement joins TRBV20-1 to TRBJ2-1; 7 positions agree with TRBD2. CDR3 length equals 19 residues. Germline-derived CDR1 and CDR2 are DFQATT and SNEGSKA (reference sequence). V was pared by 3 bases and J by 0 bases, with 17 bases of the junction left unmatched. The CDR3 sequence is CSARVTPPLASGSYNEQFF. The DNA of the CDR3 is TGCAGTGCTAGGGTAACCCCCCCTTTGGCTAGCGGCTCCTACAATGAGCAGTTCTTC.

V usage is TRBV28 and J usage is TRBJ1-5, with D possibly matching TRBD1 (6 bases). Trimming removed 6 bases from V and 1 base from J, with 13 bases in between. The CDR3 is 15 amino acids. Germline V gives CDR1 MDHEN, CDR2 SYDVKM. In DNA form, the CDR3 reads TGTGCCAGCAGAAAAGCAGGGGAAAGCAATCAGCCCCAGCATTTT. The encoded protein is CASRKAGESNQPQHF.

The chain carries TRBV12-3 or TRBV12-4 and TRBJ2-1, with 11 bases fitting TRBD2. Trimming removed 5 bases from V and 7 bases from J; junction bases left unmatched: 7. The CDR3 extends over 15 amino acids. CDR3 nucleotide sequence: TGTGCCAGCAGTCCCCTAGCGGGGGGTAGAAATGAGCAGTTCTTC. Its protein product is CASSPLAGGRNEQFF.

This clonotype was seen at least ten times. The CDR3 loop reads CASSYVGRNEQYF. CDR3 bases: TGTGCCAGCAGTTACGTGGGAAGGAACGAGCAGTACTTC. The V and J genes are TRBV6-6 and TRBJ2-7; D not resolved. Germline lookup yields CDR1 MNHNY and CDR2 SVGAGI (reference sequence). There are 13 residues in the CDR3. V shed 2 bases and J shed 5 bases, with 10 bases lying between them.

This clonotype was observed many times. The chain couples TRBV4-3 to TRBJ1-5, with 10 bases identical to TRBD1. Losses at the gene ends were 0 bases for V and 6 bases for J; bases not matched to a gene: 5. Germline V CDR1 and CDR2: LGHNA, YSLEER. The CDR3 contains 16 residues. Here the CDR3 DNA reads TGCGCCAGCAGCCAAGATGCCGGACAGGGGGGTCAGCCCCAGCATTTT. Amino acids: CASSQDAGQGGQPQHF.

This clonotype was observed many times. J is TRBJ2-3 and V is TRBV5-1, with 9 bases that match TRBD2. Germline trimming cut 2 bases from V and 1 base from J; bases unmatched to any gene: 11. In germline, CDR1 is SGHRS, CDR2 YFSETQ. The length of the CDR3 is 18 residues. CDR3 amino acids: CASSLLAGVIPGTDTQYF. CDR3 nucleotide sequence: TGCGCCAGCAGCTTATTAGCGGGAGTGATCCCTGGCACAGATACGCAGTATTTT.

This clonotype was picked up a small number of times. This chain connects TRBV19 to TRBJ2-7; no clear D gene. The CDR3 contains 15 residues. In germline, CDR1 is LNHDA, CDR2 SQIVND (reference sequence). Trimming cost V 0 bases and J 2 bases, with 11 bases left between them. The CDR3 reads CASSIDRRSAYEQYF. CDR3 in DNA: TGTGCCAGTAGTATAGACCGAAGGTCCGCCTACGAGCAGTACTTC.

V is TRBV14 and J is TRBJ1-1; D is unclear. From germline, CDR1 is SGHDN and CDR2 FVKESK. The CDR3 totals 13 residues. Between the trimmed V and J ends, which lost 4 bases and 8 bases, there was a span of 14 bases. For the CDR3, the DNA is TGTGCCAGCAGCCTTATCGGCAGTCAGGAAGCTTTCTTT. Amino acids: CASSLIGSQEAFF.

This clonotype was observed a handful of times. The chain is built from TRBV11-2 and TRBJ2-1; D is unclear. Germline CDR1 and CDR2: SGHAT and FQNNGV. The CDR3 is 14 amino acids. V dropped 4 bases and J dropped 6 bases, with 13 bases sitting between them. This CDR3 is CASSSSRGRNEQFF. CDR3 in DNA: TGTGCCAGCAGCTCCTCGAGAGGACGCAATGAGCAGTTCTTC.